This T cell receptor (beta chain) was captured in a study of radiotherapy plus CTLA-4 blockade in lung cancer. Overall study: Overall, approximately 19% of patients showed an objective response, while approximately 28% attained disease control. General study findings and limits: Increased serum interferon-beta after radiation also reportedly predicted response strongly.

Data came from immunoSEQ multiplex PCR; TCRdb stores just in-frame clones and leaves some out. In the table there are 50,000 to 85,000 clones, approximately 83% of which are singletons. V lost 0 bases and J 6 bases, leaving 9 bases between the germline ends. The CDR3 covers 14 residues. Germline assignment: CDR1 WNHNN and CDR2 SYGVQD (reference sequence). In the case of this clone: Its antigen is not known.

The clonotype originates from a human donor with non-small cell lung cancer who had a partial response to radiotherapy plus ipilimumab. This sample comprised peripheral blood, obtained from a patient treated with radiotherapy plus ipilimumab. The rearrangement uses TRBV10-1 and TRBJ2-4; D gene uncertain. The CDR3 DNA follows: TGCGCCAGCAGTGAGTCCTTGCAGTTAAACATTCAGTACTTC. It yields the protein CASSESLQLNIQYF.